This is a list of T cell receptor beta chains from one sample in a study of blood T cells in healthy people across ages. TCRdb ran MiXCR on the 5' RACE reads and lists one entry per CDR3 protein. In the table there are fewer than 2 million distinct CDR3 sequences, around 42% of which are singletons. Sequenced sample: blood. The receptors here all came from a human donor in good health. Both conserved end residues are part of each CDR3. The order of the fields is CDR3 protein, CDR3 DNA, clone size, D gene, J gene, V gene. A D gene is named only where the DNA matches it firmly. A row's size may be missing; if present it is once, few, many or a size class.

CASSFPGQGSEEQCF	TGTGCCAGCAGCTTCCCAGGACAGGGTTCTGAGGAGCAGTGCTTC	.	TRBD1	TRBJ2-7	TRBV5-6
CASSYQDRQGYTF	TGTGCCAGCAGTTACCAGGATCGACAGGGCTACACCTTC	few	.	TRBJ1-2	TRBV6-6
CATGLTGGQYEQYF	TGTGCCACCGGGCTGACAGGGGGCCAATACGAGCAGTACTTC	.	TRBD1	TRBJ2-7	TRBV10-3
CASSQDSNRDYGYTF	TGCGCCAGCAGCCAAGATAGTAACAGGGACTATGGCTACACCTTC	few	.	TRBJ1-2	TRBV4-3
CASSLNPQTHEQFF	TGTGCCAGCAGCTTGAACCCCCAAACCCACGAGCAGTTCTTC	.	.	TRBJ2-1	TRBV7-2
CASSSHPDTDTQYF	TGTGCCAGCAGCTCCCACCCGGACACAGATACGCAGTATTTT	.	.	TRBJ2-3	TRBV7-9
CASKVGGSNEQFF	TGTGCCAGCAAAGTTGGAGGGAGCAATGAGCAGTTCTTC	few	.	TRBJ2-1	TRBV28
CSATGDGETQYF	TGCAGTGCTACGGGGGATGGAGAGACCCAGTACTTC	.	.	TRBJ2-5	TRBV20-1
CASSTLTGFQETQYF	TGTGCCAGCAGTACCTTGACAGGGTTCCAAGAGACCCAGTACTTC	few	TRBD1	TRBJ2-5	TRBV27
CASSLGTGDFNEQFF	TGTGCTAGCAGCTTAGGGACAGGGGATTTCAATGAGCAGTTCTTC	.	TRBD1	TRBJ2-1	TRBV7-7
CATSDLGSDTQYF	TGTGCCACCAGTGATTTAGGATCAGATACGCAGTATTTT	few	.	TRBJ2-3	TRBV24-1
CASSRDGNEQFF	TGCGCCAGCAGTCGTGACGGCAATGAGCAGTTCTTC	.	.	TRBJ2-1	TRBV4-3
CASSSGLAGRYLETQYF	TGTGCCAGCAGCTCGGGACTAGCGGGGAGATACCTAGAGACCCAGTACTTC	.	TRBD2	TRBJ2-5	TRBV7-2
CASSVEGGIRETQYF	TGTGCCAGCAGCGTAGAGGGAGGAATACGAGAGACCCAGTACTTC	.	.	TRBJ2-5	TRBV9
CASSMGRGLVDTQYF	TGTGCCAGTAGTATGGGCAGGGGCCTCGTGGATACGCAGTATTTT	.	.	TRBJ2-3	TRBV19
CASSLGTSGSYNEQFF	TGTGCCAGCAGTCTCGGGACTAGCGGCTCCTACAATGAGCAGTTCTTC	few	TRBD2	TRBJ2-1	TRBV28
CASSQFEFVLGAETEAFF	TGTGCCAGCAGCCAATTTGAATTCGTATTAGGGGCGGAGACTGAAGCTTTCTTT	.	.	TRBJ1-1	TRBV16
CSATSGTGAYEQYF	TGCAGTGCTACGTCCGGGACAGGGGCCTACGAGCAGTACTTC	.	TRBD1	TRBJ2-7	TRBV20-1
CASSRGLVADTQYF	TGCGCCAGCAGCCGAGGACTAGTTGCAGATACGCAGTATTTT	.	TRBD2	TRBJ2-3	TRBV5-1
CSVEFEHGETQYF	TGCAGCGTTGAATTTGAGCACGGAGAGACCCAGTACTTC	.	.	TRBJ2-5	TRBV29-1
CSVGGQSRTDTQYF	TGCAGCGTTGGGGGACAGAGCAGGACAGATACGCAGTATTTT	.	TRBD1	TRBJ2-3	TRBV29-1
CASSVWDYEAFF	TGTGCCAGCAGCGTATGGGACTATGAAGCGTTCTTT	.	.	TRBJ1-1	TRBV5-6
CASSRDRRGMNTEAFF	TGTGCCAGCAGTCGAGATCGGAGGGGAATGAACACTGAAGCTTTCTTT	.	.	TRBJ1-1	TRBV12-3/TRBV12-4
CASSNPRGDRDTQYF	TGTGCCAGCAGCAACCCAAGGGGGGATAGGGATACGCAGTATTTT	few	.	TRBJ2-3	TRBV7-2
CASSLRWDYEQYF	TGTGCCAGCAGCCTCAGGTGGGACTACGAGCAGTACTTC	.	.	TRBJ2-7	TRBV7-8
CASSQVKGKGSYEQYF	TGTGCCAGCAGCCAAGTTAAGGGAAAGGGCTCCTACGAGCAGTACTTC	.	.	TRBJ2-7	TRBV3-1
CASSSKQGTLSGANVLTF	TGTGCCAGCAGTTCAAAACAAGGGACCCTCTCTGGGGCCAACGTCCTGACTTTC	.	.	TRBJ2-6	TRBV27
CASSFPGQVYTDTQYF	TGTGCCAGCAGCTTTCCCGGACAGGTTTACACAGATACGCAGTATTTT	.	TRBD1	TRBJ2-3	TRBV7-9
CAIREIDGETQYF	TGTGCCATCAGAGAGATAGACGGGGAGACCCAGTACTTC	few	.	TRBJ2-5	TRBV10-3
CASSLNRDHEQYF	TGTGCCAGCAGCTTAAACAGGGACCACGAGCAGTACTTC	.	.	TRBJ2-7	TRBV11-2
CASSPKVARNTGELFF	TGTGCCAGCAGCCCCAAGGTAGCTAGAAACACCGGGGAGCTGTTTTTT	few	.	TRBJ2-2	TRBV7-2
CASSSSRQDGYTF	TGTGCCAGCAGTTCGTCCAGACAAGATGGCTACACCTTC	few	.	TRBJ1-2	TRBV12-3/TRBV12-4
CASSLDHGYEQDF	TGTGCCAGCAGCCTTGACCATGGTTACGAGCAGGACTTC	once	.	TRBJ2-7	TRBV9